These 3 T cell receptor beta chains were all obtained from the same sample, sequenced in a study of T cells and Merkel cell carcinoma outcomes. Clones were sequenced by immunoSEQ multiplex PCR, and TCRdb holds only the in-frame ones, with some missing. The table has 15,000 to 17,000 clones, about four fifths seen once. The sequenced sample was tumor tissue from Merkel cell carcinoma. These receptors all come from a human donor with Merkel cell carcinoma.

The rearrangement joins TRBV28 to TRBJ2-5; 8 bases fit TRBD1. This CDR3 region has 16 residues. The V and J ends lost 7 bases and 5 bases, in that order; junction bases with no gene match: 15. Germline V gives CDR1 MDHEN, CDR2 SYDVKM. The CDR3 region is CASKDRAALRSETQYF. CDR3 nucleotide sequence: TGTGCCAGCAAGGACAGGGCCGCCTTGCGGAGTGAGACCCAGTACTTC.

This chain links TRBV5-1 with TRBJ2-2; 7 bases agree with TRBD2. V dropped 1 base and J dropped 4; count of bases not matched to a gene: 7. CDR1 is SGHRS and CDR2 is YFSETQ in the germline V gene. The CDR3 has 16 residues. CDR3 in DNA: TGCGCCAGCAGCTTGATGGGCGGGGGACTCACCGGGGAGCTGTTTTTT. This translates into CASSLMGGGLTGELFF. Looking up the rest from reference TRBV5-1 and TRBJ2-2 gives the full variable domain: KAGVTQTPRYLIKTRGQQVTLSCSPISGHRSVSWYQQTPGQGLQFLFEYFSETQRNKGNFPGRFSGRQFSNSRSEMNVSTLELGDSALYLCASSLMGGGLTGELFFGEGSRLTVL.

The rearrangement uses TRBV6-5 and TRBJ2-7, with D hard to call. Germline assignment: CDR1 MNHEY and CDR2 SVGAGI. The CDR3 sequence is 15 residues long. V shed 0 bases and J shed 0 bases, with 9 bases lying between them. The CDR3 DNA follows: TGTGCCAGCAGTTACTCGCTACGCAGCTCCTACGAGCAGTACTTC. Its protein product is CASSYSLRSSYEQYF.